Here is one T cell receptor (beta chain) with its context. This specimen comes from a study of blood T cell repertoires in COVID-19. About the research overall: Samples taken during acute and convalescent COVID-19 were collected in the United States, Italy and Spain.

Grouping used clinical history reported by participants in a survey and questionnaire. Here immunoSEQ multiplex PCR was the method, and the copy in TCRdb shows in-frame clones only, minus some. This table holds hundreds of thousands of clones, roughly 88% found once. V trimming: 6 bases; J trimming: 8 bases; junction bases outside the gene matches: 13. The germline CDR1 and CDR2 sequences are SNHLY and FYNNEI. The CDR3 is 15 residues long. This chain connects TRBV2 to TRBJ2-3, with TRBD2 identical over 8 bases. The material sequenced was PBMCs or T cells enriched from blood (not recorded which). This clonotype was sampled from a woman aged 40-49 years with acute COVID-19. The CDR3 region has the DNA TGTGCCAGCAGAGGGACTAGTTCCCAGCTCCGTACGCAGTATTTT. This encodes CASRGTSSQLRTQYF.